This note documents a single T cell receptor beta chain sequence. Using immunoSEQ multiplex PCR, the repertoire was profiled, and TCRdb retains in-frame clones only, with some absent. The sample holds almost 700,000 clones, roughly 94% seen once. The J segment lost 7 bases and the V segment lost 7 bases, leaving 11 bases of the junction unmatched. Germline CDR1 and CDR2: SQVTM and ANQGSEA. The CDR3 sequence is 14 residues long. This sample stems from a study of shared clonotypes between healthy human individuals. Positively selected for CCR7, the CD45RO-negative cells used as naive CD8 cells excluded terminally differentiated effector memory CD45RA+ cells.

The specimen sequenced was naive CD8+ T cells sorted from blood. The chain recombines TRBV29-1 with TRBJ2-5; 11 positions match TRBD1. This clonotype was obtained from a man aged 25-45 years in good health. CDR3: CSAAGQGVWGTQYF. The CDR3 coding sequence is TGCAGCGCCGCGGGACAGGGGGTTTGGGGGACCCAGTACTTC. The whole variable domain, filled in from reference TRBV29-1 and TRBJ2-5, reads SAVISQKPSRDICQRGTSLTIQCQVDSQVTMMFWYRQQPGQSLTLIATANQGSEATYESGFVIDKFPISRPNLTFSTLTVSNMSPEDSSIYLCSAAGQGVWGTQYFGPGTRLLVL.